This T cell receptor beta chain is drawn from a study of cytomegalovirus exposure and HLA in healthy donors. General study results and limits: Later work found that TCR association rates differed between HLA loci; DRB1 had the most and HLA-C the fewest. High specificity and sensitivity for cytomegalovirus status were reported for the classifier. Researchers catalogued approximately 160 TCR beta chains as cytomegalovirus-associated.

Points on this clone: The antigen is undetermined.

PCR employed 60 Vbeta and 13 Jbeta primers. Using immunoSEQ multiplex PCR, the repertoire was profiled, and TCRdb retains in-frame clones only, with some absent. Of 120,000 to 150,000 clones listed, 70% to 75% are singletons. The ends lost 2 bases at V and 5 bases at J; junction bases unmatched: 6. Germline V gene data show CDR1 as SGDLS and CDR2 as YYNGEE. This CDR3 comprises 15 residues. Sequences were obtained from PBMCs. This TCR was recovered from a woman aged 30 to 39 in good health and CMV-seronegative. The rearrangement links TRBV9 to TRBJ2-5; 10 bases match TRBD2. CDR3 nucleotide sequence: TGTGCCAGCAGCGTGGCTAGCGGGAGTTCTGAGACCCAGTACTTC. Its translation: CASSVASGSSETQYF.